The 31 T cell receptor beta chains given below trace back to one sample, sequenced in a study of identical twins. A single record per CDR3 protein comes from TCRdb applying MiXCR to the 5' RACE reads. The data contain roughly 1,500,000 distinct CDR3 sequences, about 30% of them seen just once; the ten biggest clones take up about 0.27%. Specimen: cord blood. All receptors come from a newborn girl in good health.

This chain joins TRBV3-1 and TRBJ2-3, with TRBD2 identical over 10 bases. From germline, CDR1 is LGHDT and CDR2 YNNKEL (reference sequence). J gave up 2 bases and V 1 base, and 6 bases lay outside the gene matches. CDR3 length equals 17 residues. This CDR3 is CASSQVALAGPTDTQYF. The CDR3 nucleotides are TGTGCCAGCAGCCAAGTTGCACTAGCGGGGCCCACAGATACGCAGTATTTT.

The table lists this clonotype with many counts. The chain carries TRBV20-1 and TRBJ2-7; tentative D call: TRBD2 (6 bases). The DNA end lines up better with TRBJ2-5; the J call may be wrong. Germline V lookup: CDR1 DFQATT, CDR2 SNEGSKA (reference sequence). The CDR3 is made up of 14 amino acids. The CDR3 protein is CSALRSGLWETQYF. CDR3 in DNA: TGCAGTGCTCTACGTAGCGGTCTGTGGGAGACCCAGTACTTC.

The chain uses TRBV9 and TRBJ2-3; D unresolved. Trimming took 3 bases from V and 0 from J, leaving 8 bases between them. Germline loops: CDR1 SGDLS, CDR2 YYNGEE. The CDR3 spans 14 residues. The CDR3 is CASSARSSTDTQYF. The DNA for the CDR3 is TGTGCCAGCAGCGCACGCTCTAGCACAGATACGCAGTATTTT.

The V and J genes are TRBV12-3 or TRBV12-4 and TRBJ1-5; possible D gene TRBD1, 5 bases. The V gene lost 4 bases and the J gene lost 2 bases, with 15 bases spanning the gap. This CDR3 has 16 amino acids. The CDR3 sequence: CASSWRGTLGNQPQHF. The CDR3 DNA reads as TGTGCCAGCAGTTGGAGAGGGACCTTGGGCAATCAGCCCCAGCATTTT.

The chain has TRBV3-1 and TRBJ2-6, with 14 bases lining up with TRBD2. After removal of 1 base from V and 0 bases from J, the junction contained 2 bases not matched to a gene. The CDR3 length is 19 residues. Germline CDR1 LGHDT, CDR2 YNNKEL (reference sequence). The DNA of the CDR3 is TGTGCCAGCAGCCAAGGGACTAGCGGGGGGACCTCTGGGGCCAACGTCCTGACTTTC. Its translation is CASSQGTSGGTSGANVLTF.

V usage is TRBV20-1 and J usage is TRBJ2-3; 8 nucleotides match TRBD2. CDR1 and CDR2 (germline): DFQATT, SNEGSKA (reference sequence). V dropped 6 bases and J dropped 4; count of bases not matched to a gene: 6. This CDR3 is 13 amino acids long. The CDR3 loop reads CSASAGGSDTQYF. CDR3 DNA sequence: TGCAGTGCATCGGCGGGAGGTTCAGATACGCAGTATTTT.

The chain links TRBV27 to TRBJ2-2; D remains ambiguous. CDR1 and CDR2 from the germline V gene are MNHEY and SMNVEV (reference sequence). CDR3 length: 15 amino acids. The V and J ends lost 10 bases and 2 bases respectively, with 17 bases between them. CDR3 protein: CATMVLGGNTGELFF. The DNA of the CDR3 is TGTGCCACCATGGTGCTGGGCGGCAACACCGGGGAGCTGTTTTTT.

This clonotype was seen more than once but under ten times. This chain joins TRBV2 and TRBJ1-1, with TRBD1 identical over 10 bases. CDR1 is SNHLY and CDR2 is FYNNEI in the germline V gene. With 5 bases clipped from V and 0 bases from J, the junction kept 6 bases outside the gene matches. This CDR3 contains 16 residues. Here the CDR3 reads CASSSKTGGLNTEAFF. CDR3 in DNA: TGTGCCAGCAGTAGTAAGACAGGGGGCTTGAACACTGAAGCTTTCTTT.

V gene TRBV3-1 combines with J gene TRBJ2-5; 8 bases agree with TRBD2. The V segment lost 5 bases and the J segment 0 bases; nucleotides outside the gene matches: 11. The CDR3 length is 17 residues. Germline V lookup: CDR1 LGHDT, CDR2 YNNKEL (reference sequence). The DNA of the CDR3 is TGTGCCAGCAGCTTAGGAGGTAGCGGGAAGTACCAAGAGACCCAGTACTTC. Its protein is CASSLGGSGKYQETQYF.

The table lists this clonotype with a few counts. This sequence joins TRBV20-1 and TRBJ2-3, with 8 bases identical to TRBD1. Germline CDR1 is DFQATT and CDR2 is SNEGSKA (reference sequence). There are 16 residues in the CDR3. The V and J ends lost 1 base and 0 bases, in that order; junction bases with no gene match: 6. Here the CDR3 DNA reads TGCAGTGCTAGAGGAGGAACAGGGGGAAGCACAGATACGCAGTATTTT. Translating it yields CSARGGTGGSTDTQYF.

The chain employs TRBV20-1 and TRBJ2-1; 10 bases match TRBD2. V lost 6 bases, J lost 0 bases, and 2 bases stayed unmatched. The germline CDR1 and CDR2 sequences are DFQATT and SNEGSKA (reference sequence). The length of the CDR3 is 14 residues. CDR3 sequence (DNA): TGCAGTGCCGGGACTAGCGCCTCCTACAATGAGCAGTTCTTC. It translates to CSAGTSASYNEQFF.

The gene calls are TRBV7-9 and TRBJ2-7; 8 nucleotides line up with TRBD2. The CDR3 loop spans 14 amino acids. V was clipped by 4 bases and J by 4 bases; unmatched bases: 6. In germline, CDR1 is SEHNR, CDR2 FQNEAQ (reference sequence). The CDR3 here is CASSSRGGTYEQYF. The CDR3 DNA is TGTGCCAGCAGCTCCCGGGGGGGGACATACGAGCAGTACTTC.

This CDR3 reads CASSLRQVAQPQHF. CDR3 sequence (DNA): TGTGCCAGCAGCTTACGACAGGTCGCTCAGCCCCAGCATTTT. The J gene is TRBJ1-5, the V gene TRBV7-2; D perhaps matches TRBD1 (6 bases). V was shortened by 2 bases and J by 6 bases, with 11 bases between the two germline ends. Per germline, CDR1 SGHTA and CDR2 FQGNSA. The CDR3 is 14 residues long.

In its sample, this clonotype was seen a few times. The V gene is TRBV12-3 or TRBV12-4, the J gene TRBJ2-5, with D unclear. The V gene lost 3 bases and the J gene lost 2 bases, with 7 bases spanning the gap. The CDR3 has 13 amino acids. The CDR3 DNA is TGTGCCAGCAGTTTGGTGGATCAAGAGACCCAGTACTTC. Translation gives CASSLVDQETQYF.

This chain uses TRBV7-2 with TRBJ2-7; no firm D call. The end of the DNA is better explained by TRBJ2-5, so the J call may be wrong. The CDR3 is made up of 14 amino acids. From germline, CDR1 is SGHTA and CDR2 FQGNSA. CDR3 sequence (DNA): TGTGCCAGCAGCCGCGGACCTCCCCCAGAGACCCAGTACTTC. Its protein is CASSRGPPPETQYF.

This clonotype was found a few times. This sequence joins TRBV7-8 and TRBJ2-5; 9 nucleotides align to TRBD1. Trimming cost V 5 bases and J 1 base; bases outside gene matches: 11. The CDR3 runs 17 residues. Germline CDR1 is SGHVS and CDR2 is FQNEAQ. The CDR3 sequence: CASSPVGTGYFQETQYF. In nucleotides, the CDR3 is TGTGCCAGCAGCCCAGTGGGGACAGGGTACTTCCAAGAGACCCAGTACTTC.

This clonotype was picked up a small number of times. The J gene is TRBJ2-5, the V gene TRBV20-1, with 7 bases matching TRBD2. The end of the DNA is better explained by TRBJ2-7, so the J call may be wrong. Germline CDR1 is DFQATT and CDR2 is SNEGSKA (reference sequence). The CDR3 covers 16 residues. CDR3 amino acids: CSARSIAGPLFNEQYF. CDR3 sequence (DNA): TGCAGTGCTAGGTCGATAGCGGGCCCATTGTTCAACGAGCAGTACTTC.

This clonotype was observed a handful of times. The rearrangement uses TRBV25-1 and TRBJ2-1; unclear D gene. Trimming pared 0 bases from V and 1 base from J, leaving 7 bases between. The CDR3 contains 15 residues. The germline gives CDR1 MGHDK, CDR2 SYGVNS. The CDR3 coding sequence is TGTGCCAGCAGTGAATACCAGTTATCCTACAATGAGCAGTTCTTC. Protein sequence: CASSEYQLSYNEQFF.

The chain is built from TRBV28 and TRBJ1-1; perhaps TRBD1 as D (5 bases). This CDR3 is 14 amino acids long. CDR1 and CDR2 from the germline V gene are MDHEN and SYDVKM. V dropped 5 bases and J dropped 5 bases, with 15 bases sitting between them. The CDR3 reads CASSTMGGGTEAFF. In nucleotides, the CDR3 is TGTGCCAGCAGTACCATGGGGGGAGGGACTGAAGCTTTCTTT. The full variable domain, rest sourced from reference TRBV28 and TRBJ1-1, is DVKVTQSSRYLVKRTGEKVFLECVQDMDHENMFWYRQDPGLGLRLIYFSYDVKMKEKGDIPEGYSVSREKKERFSLILESASTNQTSMYLCASSTMGGGTEAFFGQGTRLTVV.

The CDR3 loop is CACPHSIYGYTF. CDR3 bases: TGTGCCTGTCCACACAGCATCTATGGCTACACCTTC. The V and J genes are TRBV30 and TRBJ1-2, with no clear D. V was clipped by 6 bases and J by 4 bases, with 12 bases between them. There are 12 residues in the CDR3. The V gene's germline CDR1 is GTSNPN and CDR2 SVGIG (reference sequence).

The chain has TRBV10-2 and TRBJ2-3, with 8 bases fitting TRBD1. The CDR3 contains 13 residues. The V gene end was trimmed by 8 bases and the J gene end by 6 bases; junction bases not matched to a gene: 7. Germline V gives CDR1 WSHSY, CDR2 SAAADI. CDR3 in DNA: TGCGCCAGCCACGCTTACAGGGGGGATACGCAGTATTTT. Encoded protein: CASHAYRGDTQYF.

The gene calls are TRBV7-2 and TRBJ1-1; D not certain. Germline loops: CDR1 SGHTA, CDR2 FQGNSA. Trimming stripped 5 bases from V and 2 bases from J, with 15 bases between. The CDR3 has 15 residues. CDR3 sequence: CASSPTRRANTEAFF. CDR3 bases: TGTGCCAGCAGCCCCACCCGACGGGCAAACACTGAAGCTTTCTTT. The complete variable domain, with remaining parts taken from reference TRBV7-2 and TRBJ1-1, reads GAGVSQSPSNKVTEKGKDVELRCDPISGHTALYWYRQSLGQGLEFLIYFQGNSAPDKSGLPSDRFSAERTGGSVSTLTIQRTQQEDSAVYLCASSPTRRANTEAFFGQGTRLTVV.

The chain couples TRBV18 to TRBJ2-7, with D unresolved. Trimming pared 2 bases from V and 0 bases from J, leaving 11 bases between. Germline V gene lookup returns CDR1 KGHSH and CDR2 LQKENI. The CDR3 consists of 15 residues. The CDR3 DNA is TGTGCCAGCTCACCAGCCGTGAGCAGCTCCTACGAGCAGTACTTC. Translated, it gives CASSPAVSSSYEQYF.

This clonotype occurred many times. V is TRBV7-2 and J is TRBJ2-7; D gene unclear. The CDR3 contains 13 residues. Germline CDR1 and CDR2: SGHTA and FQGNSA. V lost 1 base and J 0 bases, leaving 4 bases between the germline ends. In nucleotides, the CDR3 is TGTGCCAGCAGCTTAGAATTCTCCTACGAGCAGTACTTC. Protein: CASSLEFSYEQYF. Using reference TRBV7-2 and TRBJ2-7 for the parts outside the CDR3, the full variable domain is GAGVSQSPSNKVTEKGKDVELRCDPISGHTALYWYRQSLGQGLEFLIYFQGNSAPDKSGLPSDRFSAERTGGSVSTLTIQRTQQEDSAVYLCASSLEFSYEQYFGPGTRLTVT.

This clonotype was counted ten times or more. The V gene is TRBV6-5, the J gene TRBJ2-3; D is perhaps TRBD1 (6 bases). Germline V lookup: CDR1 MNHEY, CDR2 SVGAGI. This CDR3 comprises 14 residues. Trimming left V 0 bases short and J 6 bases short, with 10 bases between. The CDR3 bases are TGTGCCAGCAGTTACTCGGGACAACTGGATACGCAGTATTTT. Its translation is CASSYSGQLDTQYF.

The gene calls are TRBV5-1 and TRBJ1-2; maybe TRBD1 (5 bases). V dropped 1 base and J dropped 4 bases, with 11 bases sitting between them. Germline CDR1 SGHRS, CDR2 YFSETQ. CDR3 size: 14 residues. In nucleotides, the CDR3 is TGCGCCAGCAGCTTGTCGGAGGGACCCTATGGCTACACCTTC. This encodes CASSLSEGPYGYTF.

CDR3 DNA sequence: TGTGCCAGCAGTTTTAGTCCCATTTACAATGAGCAGTTCTTC. Encoded protein: CASSFSPIYNEQFF. The V gene is TRBV27, the J gene TRBJ2-1; D gene unclear. Germline V lookup: CDR1 MNHEY, CDR2 SMNVEV (reference sequence). V lost 3 bases and J 4 bases, leaving 10 bases between the germline ends. This CDR3 spans 14 amino acids.

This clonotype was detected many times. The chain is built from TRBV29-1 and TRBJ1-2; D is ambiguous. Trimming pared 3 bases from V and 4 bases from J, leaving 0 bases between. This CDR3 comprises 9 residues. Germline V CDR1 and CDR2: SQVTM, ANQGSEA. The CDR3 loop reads CSVDYGYTF. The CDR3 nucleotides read TGCAGCGTTGACTATGGCTACACCTTC. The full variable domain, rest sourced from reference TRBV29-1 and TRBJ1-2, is SAVISQKPSRDICQRGTSLTIQCQVDSQVTMMFWYRQQPGQSLTLIATANQGSEATYESGFVIDKFPISRPNLTFSTLTVSNMSPEDSSIYLCSVDYGYTFGSGTRLTVV.

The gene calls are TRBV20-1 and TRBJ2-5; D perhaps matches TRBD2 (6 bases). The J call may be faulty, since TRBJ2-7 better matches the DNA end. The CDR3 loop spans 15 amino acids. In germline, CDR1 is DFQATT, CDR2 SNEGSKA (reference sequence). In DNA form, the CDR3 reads TGCAGTGCTAGAGATCTGTGGGAGGCTAGCTACGAGCAGTACTTC. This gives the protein CSARDLWEASYEQYF.

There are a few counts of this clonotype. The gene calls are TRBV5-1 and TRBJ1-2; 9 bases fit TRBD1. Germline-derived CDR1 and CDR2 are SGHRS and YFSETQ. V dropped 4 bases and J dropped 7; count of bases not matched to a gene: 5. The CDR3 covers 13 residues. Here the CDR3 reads CASSPQDRGGYTF. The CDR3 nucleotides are TGCGCCAGCAGCCCCCAGGACAGGGGTGGCTACACCTTC.

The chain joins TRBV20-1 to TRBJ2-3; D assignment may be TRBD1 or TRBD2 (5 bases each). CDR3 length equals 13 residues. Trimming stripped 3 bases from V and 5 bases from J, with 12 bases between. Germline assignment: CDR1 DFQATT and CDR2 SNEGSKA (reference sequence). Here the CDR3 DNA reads TGCAGTGCTAGCCGGGGCTCGGGAGATACGCAGTATTTT. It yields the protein CSASRGSGDTQYF.